The text below deals with one T cell receptor beta chain. As yet, its antigen is unknown. The data belong to a study of monozygotic twins with inflammatory bowel disease. Whole-study findings and limits: Differing T cell subtypes remained indistinguishable.

This CDR3 contains 14 residues. Following a re-call of the 5' RACE reads, TCRdb has one entry per CDR3 protein and lacks DNA. Seen in this sample are 110,000 to 150,000 distinct CDR3 sequences; the ten most common clones hold 1% to 1.5%. The source material was blood. The V and J genes are TRBV12-3 or TRBV12-4 and TRBJ2-2; the TCRdb call, TRBD2, lacks DNA for checking. The origin of this receptor is a human donor with ulcerative colitis or Crohn's disease, or a healthy co-twin of an affected twin (not recorded which). CDR3 in amino acids: CASSPGTSSGELFF.